The 18 T cell receptor beta chains below all came from one sample that was sequenced in a study of blood T cell repertoires in COVID-19. Generated by immunoSEQ multiplex PCR, the TCRdb table keeps only in-frame clones and is missing some. The sample has about 250,000 clones, 84% seen once. Material: peripheral blood. These receptors were collected from a man over 45 with acute or convalescent COVID-19.

The V and J genes are TRBV9 and TRBJ1-4; 7 bases map to TRBD1. Looked up from germline, CDR1 is SGDLS and CDR2 is YYNGEE. The CDR3 loop spans 16 amino acids. The junction had 12 bases not matched to a gene; V was cut back by 4 bases and J by 6 bases. CDR3 region: CASSPRQGFLDEKLFF. The CDR3 coding sequence is TGTGCCAGCAGCCCTCGACAGGGATTCCTTGATGAAAAACTGTTTTTT.

The chain recombines TRBV15 with TRBJ2-3; weak D call: TRBD1 (5 bases). Per the germline V gene, CDR1 is LNHNV and CDR2 is YYDKDF (reference sequence). The length of the CDR3 is 17 residues. V lost 0 bases, J lost 3 bases, and 16 bases lay in between. CDR3: CATSRDRVQLATDTQYF. CDR3 nucleotide sequence: TGTGCCACCAGCAGAGACAGGGTTCAGTTGGCTACAGATACGCAGTATTTT.

CDR3 residues: CASSPRTGDYGYTF. For the CDR3, the DNA is TGTGCCAGCTCACCGCGGACAGGGGATTATGGCTACACCTTC. This chain links TRBV18 with TRBJ1-2; 9 positions match TRBD1. There are 14 residues in the CDR3. V was clipped by 3 bases and J by 5 bases; unmatched bases: 4. Germline lookup yields CDR1 KGHSH and CDR2 LQKENI.

This sequence joins TRBV4-2 and TRBJ2-2; 11 nucleotides align to TRBD2. V lost 1 base and J lost 7; bases outside the gene matches: 5. The CDR3 has 16 amino acids. From germline, CDR1 is LGHNA and CDR2 YNFKEQ. CDR3 in amino acids: CASSQVTLAGGGELFF. Here the CDR3 DNA reads TGTGCCAGCAGCCAAGTTACGCTAGCGGGGGGCGGGGAGCTGTTTTTT.

This rearrangement joins TRBV19 to TRBJ1-2; 9 bases are shared with TRBD1. V lost 3 bases to trimming and J lost 6 bases; unmatched junction nucleotides: 14. Germline V CDR1 and CDR2: LNHDA, SQIVND (reference sequence). The CDR3 runs to 17 residues. The CDR3, as DNA: TGTGCCAGTAGTATGAACCTTTATTCGACAGGGGGTGATGGCTACACCTTC. It yields the protein CASSMNLYSTGGDGYTF.

V is TRBV19 and J is TRBJ2-2; 7 bases map to TRBD2. The CDR3 runs 14 residues. Trimming removed 6 bases from V and 4 bases from J; junction bases left unmatched: 5. Germline V gene data show CDR1 as LNHDA and CDR2 as SQIVND (reference sequence). The CDR3 region has the DNA TGTGCCAGTAGAGGGGAGGGTGGCACCGGGGAGCTGTTTTTT. It codes for CASRGEGGTGELFF.

This clone was observed a handful of times. The chain couples TRBV2 to TRBJ1-1, with 7 bases fitting TRBD1. This CDR3 is 14 amino acids long. CDR1 and CDR2 (germline): SNHLY, FYNNEI. After removal of 6 bases from V and 7 bases from J, the junction contained 11 bases not matched to a gene. The CDR3 protein is CASSPKGARGEAFF. In nucleotides, the CDR3 is TGTGCCAGCAGCCCAAAGGGGGCGCGGGGTGAAGCTTTCTTT.

The chain couples TRBV27 to TRBJ1-5; D gene unclear. Trimming removed 3 bases from V and 2 bases from J, with 5 bases in between. The CDR3 length is 13 residues. The germline gives CDR1 MNHEY, CDR2 SMNVEV (reference sequence). The DNA for the CDR3 is TGTGCCAGCAGTTTCGGGGGCAATCAGCCCCAGCATTTT. Translated, it gives CASSFGGNQPQHF.

This rearrangement joins TRBV4-2 to TRBJ2-2; 7 nucleotides agree with TRBD2. The CDR3 has 17 residues. In germline, CDR1 is LGHNA, CDR2 YNFKEQ. The V and J ends lost 1 base and 1 base, in that order; junction bases with no gene match: 6. This chain's CDR3 is CASSQGSGGVNTGELFF. CDR3 coding DNA: TGTGCCAGCAGCCAAGGGAGTGGGGGGGTGAACACCGGGGAGCTGTTTTTT.

For this clone: This sample also contains other DNA sequences that code for the same CDR3. Here the CDR3 reads CASRGQPSQPQHF. The CDR3 nucleotides read TGTGCCAGCAGAGGACAGCCGAGTCAGCCCCAGCATTTT. V gene TRBV2 combines with J gene TRBJ1-5; D may be TRBD1 (6 bases). The CDR3 contains 13 residues. V gave up 6 bases and J gave up 6 bases, with 12 bases separating them. Germline V gene data show CDR1 as SNHLY and CDR2 as FYNNEI.

The CDR3 nucleotides read TGTGCCAGTAGTCCGACAGGGCTTTCGGTAGACACGCAGTATTTT. This gives the protein CASSPTGLSVDTQYF. This chain links TRBV19 with TRBJ2-3, with 7 bases matching TRBD1. After removal of 5 bases from V and 9 bases from J, the junction contained 14 bases not matched to a gene. There are 15 residues in the CDR3. CDR1 is LNHDA, CDR2 SQIVND, per germline (reference sequence).

CDR3 bases: TGTGCCAGCAGTCTCTCTAGCGGGGGCTACGAGCAGTACTTC. This sequence encodes CASSLSSGGYEQYF. The V gene is TRBV28, the J gene TRBJ2-7; 10 bases are a match to TRBD2. V gave up 5 bases and J gave up 3 bases; unmatched junction bases: 4. The CDR3 runs to 14 residues. CDR1 is MDHEN and CDR2 is SYDVKM in the germline V gene.

V and J are TRBV5-1 and TRBJ2-1; 12 positions match TRBD2. Unmatched junction bases numbered 5, after V lost 4 bases and J lost 6 bases. The CDR3 runs 15 residues. Germline V CDR1 and CDR2: SGHRS, YFSETQ. The CDR3 coding sequence is TGCGCCAGCAGCCCGACTAGCGGGAGTCGCAATGAGCAGTTCTTC. It yields the protein CASSPTSGSRNEQFF.

The V gene is TRBV11-2, the J gene TRBJ1-2; TRBD1 might be the D (5 bases). Germline loops: CDR1 SGHAT, CDR2 FQNNGV. The ends were cut back, 1 base at V and 4 bases at J, with 10 bases in the middle. CDR3 size: 14 residues. The CDR3 bases are TGTGCCAGCAGCTTAGGCCAGGGCCCCTATGGCTACACCTTC. It encodes CASSLGQGPYGYTF.

V gene TRBV6-5 combines with J gene TRBJ1-6; D call uncertain. Trimming cost V 8 bases and J 7 bases, with 12 bases left between them. This CDR3 has 13 amino acids. Germline V gives CDR1 MNHEY, CDR2 SVGAGI. The CDR3 loop is CASWGGLNSPLHF. The CDR3 DNA reads TGTGCCAGCTGGGGAGGGCTGAATTCACCCCTCCACTTT.

Only one count was recorded for this clone. V usage is TRBV5-6 and J usage is TRBJ1-6; 7 nucleotides match TRBD1. This CDR3 comprises 13 residues. From germline, CDR1 is SGHDT and CDR2 YYEEEE. J gave up 10 bases and V 2 bases, and 3 bases lay outside the gene matches. Here the CDR3 reads CASSLGGRSPLHF. The CDR3 nucleotides are TGTGCCAGCAGCTTAGGGGGCAGGTCACCCCTCCACTTT.

Ten or more counts support this clone. This chain joins TRBV9 and TRBJ2-3; possible D gene TRBD2, 5 bases. The CDR3 has 14 amino acids. V dropped 4 bases and J dropped 5 bases, with 14 bases sitting between them. Germline assignment: CDR1 SGDLS and CDR2 YYNGEE. The CDR3 DNA reads TGTGCCAGCAGCCCACGGGAAAGCCGAGATACGCAGTATTTT. Residues: CASSPRESRDTQYF.

This clone was counted a single time. The chain links TRBV6-5 to TRBJ2-7; 14 bases match TRBD2. Losses at the gene ends were 6 bases for V and 4 bases for J; bases not matched to a gene: 5. Germline V gene lookup returns CDR1 MNHEY and CDR2 SVGAGI. The CDR3 covers 15 residues. CDR3 sequence: CASRDGTSGSYEQYF. The CDR3 DNA is TGTGCCAGCAGAGACGGGACTAGCGGGAGTTACGAGCAGTACTTC.